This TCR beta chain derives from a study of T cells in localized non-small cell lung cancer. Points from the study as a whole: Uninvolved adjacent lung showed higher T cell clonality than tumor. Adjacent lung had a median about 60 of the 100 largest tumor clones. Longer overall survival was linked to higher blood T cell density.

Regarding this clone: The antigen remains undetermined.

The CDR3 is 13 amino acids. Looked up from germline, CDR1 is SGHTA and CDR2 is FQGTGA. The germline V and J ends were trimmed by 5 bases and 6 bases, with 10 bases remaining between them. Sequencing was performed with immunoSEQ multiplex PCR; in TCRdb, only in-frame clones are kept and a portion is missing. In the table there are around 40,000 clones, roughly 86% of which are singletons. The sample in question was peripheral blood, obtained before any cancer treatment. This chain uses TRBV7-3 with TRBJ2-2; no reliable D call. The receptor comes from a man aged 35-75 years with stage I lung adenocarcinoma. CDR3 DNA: TGTGCCAGCAGCCCCATGACCCCCGGGGAGCTGTTTTTT. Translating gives CASSPMTPGELFF.